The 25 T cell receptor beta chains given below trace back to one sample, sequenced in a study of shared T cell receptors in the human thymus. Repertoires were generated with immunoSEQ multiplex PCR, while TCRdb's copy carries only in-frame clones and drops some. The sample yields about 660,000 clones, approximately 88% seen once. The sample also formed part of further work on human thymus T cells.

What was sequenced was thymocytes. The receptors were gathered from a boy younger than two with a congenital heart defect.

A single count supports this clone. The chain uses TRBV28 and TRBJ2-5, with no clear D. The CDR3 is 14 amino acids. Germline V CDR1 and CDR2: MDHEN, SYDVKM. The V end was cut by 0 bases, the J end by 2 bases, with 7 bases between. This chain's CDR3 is CASSLWSLQETQYF. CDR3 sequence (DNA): TGTGCCAGCAGTTTATGGTCTCTACAAGAGACCCAGTACTTC.

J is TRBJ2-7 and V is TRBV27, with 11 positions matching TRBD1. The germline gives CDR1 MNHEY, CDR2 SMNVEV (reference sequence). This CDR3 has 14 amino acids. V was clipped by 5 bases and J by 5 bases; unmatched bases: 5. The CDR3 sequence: CASSGDRGFDEQYF. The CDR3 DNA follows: TGTGCCAGCAGTGGGGACAGGGGGTTCGACGAGCAGTACTTC.

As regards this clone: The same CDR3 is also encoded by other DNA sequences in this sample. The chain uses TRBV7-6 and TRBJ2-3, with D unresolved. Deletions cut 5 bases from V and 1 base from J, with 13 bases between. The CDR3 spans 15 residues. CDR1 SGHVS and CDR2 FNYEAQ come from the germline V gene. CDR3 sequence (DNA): TGTGCCAGCAGCCCCCGACTTGATGGCACAGATACGCAGTATTTT. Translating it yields CASSPRLDGTDTQYF.

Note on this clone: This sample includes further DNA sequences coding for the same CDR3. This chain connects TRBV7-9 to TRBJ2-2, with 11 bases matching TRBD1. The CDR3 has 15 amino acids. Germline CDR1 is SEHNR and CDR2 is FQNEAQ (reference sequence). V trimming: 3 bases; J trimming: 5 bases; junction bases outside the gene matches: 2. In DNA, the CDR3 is TGTGCCAGCAGCTTGGGACAGGGGGGTACCGGGGAGCTGTTTTTT. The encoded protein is CASSLGQGGTGELFF.

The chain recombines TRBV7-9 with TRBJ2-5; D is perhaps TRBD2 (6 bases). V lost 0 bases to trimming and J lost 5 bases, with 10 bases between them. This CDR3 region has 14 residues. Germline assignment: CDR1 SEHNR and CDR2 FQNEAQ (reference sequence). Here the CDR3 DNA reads TGTGCCAGCAGCTTAGCGGTTCGGGGGGAGACCCAGTACTTC. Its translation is CASSLAVRGETQYF.

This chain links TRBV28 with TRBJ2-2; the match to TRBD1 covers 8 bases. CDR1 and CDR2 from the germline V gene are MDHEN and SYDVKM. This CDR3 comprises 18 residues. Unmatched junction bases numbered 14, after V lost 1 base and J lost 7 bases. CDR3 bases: TGTGCCAGCAGTTTATTTGCTTACTCAGGGGGCTCTGGCGGGGAGCTGTTTTTT. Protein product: CASSLFAYSGGSGGELFF.

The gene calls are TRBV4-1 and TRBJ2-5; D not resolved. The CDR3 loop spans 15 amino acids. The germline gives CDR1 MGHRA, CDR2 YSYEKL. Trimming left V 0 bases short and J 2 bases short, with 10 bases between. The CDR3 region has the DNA TGCGCCAGCAGCCAAGAGGAGAATAGGCAAGAGACCCAGTACTTC. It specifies CASSQEENRQETQYF.

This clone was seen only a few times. CDR3 residues: CASSESQVVYGYTF. CDR3 sequence (DNA): TGCGCCAGCAGTGAGTCGCAGGTCGTCTATGGCTACACCTTC. V and J are TRBV10-2 and TRBJ1-2; D gene ambiguous. This CDR3 comprises 14 residues. The V gene's germline CDR1 is WSHSY and CDR2 SAAADI. The V end was cut by 0 bases, the J end by 4 bases, with 9 bases between.

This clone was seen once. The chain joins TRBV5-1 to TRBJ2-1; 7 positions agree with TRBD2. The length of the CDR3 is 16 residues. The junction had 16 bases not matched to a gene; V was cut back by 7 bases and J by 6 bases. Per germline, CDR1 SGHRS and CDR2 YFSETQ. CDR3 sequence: CASGIRGSHAGNEQFF. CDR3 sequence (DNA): TGCGCCAGCGGGATCCGCGGGAGCCACGCAGGCAATGAGCAGTTCTTC.

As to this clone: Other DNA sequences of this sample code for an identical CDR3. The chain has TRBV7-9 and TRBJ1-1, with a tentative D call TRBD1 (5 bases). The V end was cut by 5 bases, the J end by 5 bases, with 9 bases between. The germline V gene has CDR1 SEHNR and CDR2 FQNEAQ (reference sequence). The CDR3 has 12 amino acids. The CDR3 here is CASSPGGTEAFF. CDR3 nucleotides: TGTGCCAGCAGCCCGGGGGGGACTGAAGCTTTCTTT. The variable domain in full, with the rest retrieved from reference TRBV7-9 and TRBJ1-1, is DTGVSQNPRHKITKRGQNVTFRCDPISEHNRLYWYRQTLGQGPEFLTYFQNEAQLEKSRLLSDRFSAERPKGSFSTLEIQRTEQGDSAMYLCASSPGGTEAFFGQGTRLTVV.

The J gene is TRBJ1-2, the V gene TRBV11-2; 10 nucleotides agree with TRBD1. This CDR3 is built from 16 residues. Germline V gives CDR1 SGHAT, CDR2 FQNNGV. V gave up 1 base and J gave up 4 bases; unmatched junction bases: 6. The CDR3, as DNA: TGTGCCAGCAGCTTAGGCCGACAGGGGGCGAGCTATGGCTACACCTTC. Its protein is CASSLGRQGASYGYTF. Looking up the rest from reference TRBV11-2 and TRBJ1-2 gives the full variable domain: EAGVAQSPRYKIIEKRQSVAFWCNPISGHATLYWYQQILGQGPKLLIQFQNNGVVDDSQLPKDRFSAERLKGVDSTLKIQPAKLEDSAVYLCASSLGRQGASYGYTFGSGTRLTVV.

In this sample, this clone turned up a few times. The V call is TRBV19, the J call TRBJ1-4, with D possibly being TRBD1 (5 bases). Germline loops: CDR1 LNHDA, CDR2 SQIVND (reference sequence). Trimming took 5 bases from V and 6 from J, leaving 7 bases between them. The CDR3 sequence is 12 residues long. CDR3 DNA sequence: TGTGCCAGTAGTCCAGGGTATGAAAAACTGTTTTTT. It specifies CASSPGYEKLFF.

CDR3 sequence: CASSFELAGGPIASDEQYF. The CDR3 DNA reads as TGTGCCAGCAGCTTTGAACTAGCGGGAGGGCCCATTGCTTCGGACGAGCAGTACTTC. This sequence joins TRBV7-9 and TRBJ2-7; TRBD2 matches 13 bases. This CDR3 spans 19 amino acids. Losses at the gene ends were 3 bases for V and 5 bases for J; bases not matched to a gene: 16. Germline CDR1 reads SEHNR; CDR2 reads FQNEAQ (reference sequence).

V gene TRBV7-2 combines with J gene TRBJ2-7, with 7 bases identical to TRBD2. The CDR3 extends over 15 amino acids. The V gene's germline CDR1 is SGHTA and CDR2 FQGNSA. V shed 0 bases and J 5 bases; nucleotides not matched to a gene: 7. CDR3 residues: CASSLAPGAGDEQYF. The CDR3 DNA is TGTGCCAGCAGCTTAGCGCCGGGCGCGGGAGACGAGCAGTACTTC.

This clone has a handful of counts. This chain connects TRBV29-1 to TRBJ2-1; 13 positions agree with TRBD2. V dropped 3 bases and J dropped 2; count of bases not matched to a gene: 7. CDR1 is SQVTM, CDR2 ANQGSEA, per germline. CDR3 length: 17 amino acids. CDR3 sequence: CSVDLETSGRTYNEQFF. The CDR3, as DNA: TGCAGCGTTGACCTAGAGACTAGCGGGAGGACCTACAATGAGCAGTTCTTC.

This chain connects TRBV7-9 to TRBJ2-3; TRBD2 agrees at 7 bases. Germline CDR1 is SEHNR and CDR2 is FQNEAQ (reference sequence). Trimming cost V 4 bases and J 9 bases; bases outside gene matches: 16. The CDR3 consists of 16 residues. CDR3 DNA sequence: TGTGCCAGCAGCTACCTCCGTCTAGCGGATAAGATAACGCAGTATTTT. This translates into CASSYLRLADKITQYF.

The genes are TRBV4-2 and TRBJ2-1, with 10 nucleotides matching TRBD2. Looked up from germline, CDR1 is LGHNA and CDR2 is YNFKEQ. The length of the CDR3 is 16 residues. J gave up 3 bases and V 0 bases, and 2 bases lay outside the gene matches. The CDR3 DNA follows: TGTGCCAGCAGCCAAGAAGGACTAGCGGACTACAATGAGCAGTTCTTC. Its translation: CASSQEGLADYNEQFF.

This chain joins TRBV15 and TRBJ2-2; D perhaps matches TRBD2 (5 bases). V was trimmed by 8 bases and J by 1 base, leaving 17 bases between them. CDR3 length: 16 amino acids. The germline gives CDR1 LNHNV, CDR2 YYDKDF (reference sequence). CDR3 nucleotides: TGTGCCACCGAATCTCCGGCGGCGGGGAACACCGGGGAGCTGTTTTTT. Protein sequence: CATESPAAGNTGELFF.

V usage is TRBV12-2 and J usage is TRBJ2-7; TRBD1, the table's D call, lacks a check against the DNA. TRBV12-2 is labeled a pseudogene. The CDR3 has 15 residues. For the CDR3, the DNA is TGTGCAAGTCGCATTCATACAGGGCCCCCCGACGAGCAGTACTTC. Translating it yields CASRIHTGPPDEQYF.

The CDR3 reads CASSLGPYTGELFF. CDR3 sequence (DNA): TGTGCCAGCAGCTTAGGTCCTTACACCGGGGAGCTGTTTTTT. V and J are TRBV7-9 and TRBJ2-2; no clear D. Germline lookup yields CDR1 SEHNR and CDR2 FQNEAQ (reference sequence). The CDR3 is 14 residues long. Trimming stripped 1 base from V and 3 bases from J, with 6 bases between.

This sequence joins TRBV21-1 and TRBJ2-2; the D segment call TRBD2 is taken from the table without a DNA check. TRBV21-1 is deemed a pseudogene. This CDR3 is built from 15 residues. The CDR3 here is CASSRERGNTGELFF. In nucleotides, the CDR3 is TGTGCCAGCAGCAGAGAGCGGGGTAACACCGGGGAGCTGTTTTTT.

Written as DNA, the CDR3 is TGCGCCAGCAGCGACAGGGGGCGAAGAACCGGGGAGCTGTTTTTT. Protein product: CASSDRGRRTGELFF. The genes are TRBV4-1 and TRBJ2-2, with TRBD1 matching 10 bases. This CDR3 has 15 amino acids. Trimming cost V 5 bases and J 5 bases; bases outside gene matches: 5. The V gene's germline CDR1 is MGHRA and CDR2 YSYEKL.

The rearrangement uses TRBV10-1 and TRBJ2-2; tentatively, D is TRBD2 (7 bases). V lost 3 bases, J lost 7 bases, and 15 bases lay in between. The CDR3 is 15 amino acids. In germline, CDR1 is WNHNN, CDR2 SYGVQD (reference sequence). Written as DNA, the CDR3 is TGCGCCAGCAGTGAAACCCCGAGGGGGGGCGGGGAGCTGTTTTTT. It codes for CASSETPRGGGELFF.

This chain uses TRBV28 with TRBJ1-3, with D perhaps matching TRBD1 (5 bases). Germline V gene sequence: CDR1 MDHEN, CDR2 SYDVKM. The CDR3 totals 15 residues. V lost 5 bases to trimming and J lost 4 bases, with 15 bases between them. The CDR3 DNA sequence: TGTGCCAGCAGTCCCCGACAGCCTCTAGGAAACACCATATATTTT. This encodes CASSPRQPLGNTIYF.

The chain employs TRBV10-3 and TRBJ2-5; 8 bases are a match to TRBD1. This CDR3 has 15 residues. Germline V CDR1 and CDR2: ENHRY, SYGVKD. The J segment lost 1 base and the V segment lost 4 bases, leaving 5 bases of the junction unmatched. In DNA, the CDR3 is TGTGCCATCAGTGTACAGGACAGGGCCCAAGAGACCCAGTACTTC. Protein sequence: CAISVQDRAQETQYF.